This is a list of T cell receptor beta chains from one sample in a study of cytomegalovirus exposure and HLA in healthy donors. TCRdb's copy holds only in-frame clones and misses some; the assay was immunoSEQ multiplex PCR. The specimen's table records 140,000 to 150,000 clones. Specimen: PBMCs. Receptor source: a woman aged 45-65 years in good health and CMV-seronegative. The CDR3 runs from the conserved cysteine through the conserved F or W. The D gene is left open where the match is weak.

v_call	j_call	d_call	cdr3_nt	cdr3_aa
TRBV7-9	TRBJ1-2	TRBD1	TGTGCCAGCAGCCCAACAGGGGCAGCCTATGGCTACACCTTC	CASSPTGAAYGYTF
TRBV5-8	TRBJ1-2	.	TGTGCCAGCTTAACGTGGGGCTCATCTTTTAACTATGGCTACACCTTC	CASLTWGSSFNYGYTF
TRBV30	TRBJ1-1	.	TGTGCCTCCCTACTGACATGGGGGGCTGAAGCTTTCTTT	CASLLTWGAEAFF
TRBV5-1	TRBJ2-1	TRBD1	TGCGCCAGCAGCGTCACTCCGGGACAGGGGTTCAATGAGCAGTTCTTC	CASSVTPGQGFNEQFF
TRBV7-9	TRBJ2-7	.	TGTGCCAGCGGGTTGACAGGCACCTACGAGCAGTACTTC	CASGLTGTYEQYF
TRBV19	TRBJ2-7	TRBD1	TGTGCCAGTAGTACTCAGACAGGGGTGTACGAGCAGTACTTC	CASSTQTGVYEQYF
TRBV10-3	TRBJ2-1	.	TGTGCCATCAGTGAGTCTAGCGGACACTACAATGAGCAGTTCTTC	CAISESSGHYNEQFF
TRBV6-5	TRBJ1-5	.	TGTGCCAGCAGCTTTAGTTCTGATCAGCCCCAGCATTTT	CASSFSSDQPQHF
TRBV19	TRBJ1-5	TRBD1	TGTGCCACCAACCCCAGGACAGGCCGCAATCAGCCCCAGCATTTT	CATNPRTGRNQPQHF
TRBV4-3	TRBJ2-7	.	TGCGCCAGCAGCCATTTTACAGGCTACGAGCAGTACTTC	CASSHFTGYEQYF
TRBV2	TRBJ2-3	.	TGTGCCAGCAGTGGCGGGGCGGCGGGAACAGATACGCAGTATTTT	CASSGGAAGTDTQYF
TRBV28	TRBJ2-5	.	TGTGCCAGCAATAAAAACGGGGAGACCCAGTACTTC	CASNKNGETQYF
TRBV13	TRBJ1-1	.	TGTGCCAGCAGCTTAGGAGGACAGCTAATGAACACTGAAGCTTTCTTT	CASSLGGQLMNTEAFF
TRBV7-9	TRBJ1-1	TRBD1	TGTGCCAGCAGCTTCACAGGGGCTAACACTGAAGCTTTCTTT	CASSFTGANTEAFF
TRBV25-1	TRBJ1-6	.	TGTGCCAGCAGTGAAGTCGACAGGACGGGGTCACCCCTCCACTTT	CASSEVDRTGSPLHF
TRBV7-9	TRBJ2-1	.	TGTGCCAGCAGCTACCTTGTGGGGCAAAATGAGCAGTTCTTC	CASSYLVGQNEQFF
TRBV7-9	TRBJ2-7	TRBD1	TGTGCCAGCAGCTCCCCACCCATGGGGGACAGGGTCTTCTACGAGCAGTACTTC	CASSSPPMGDRVFYEQYF
TRBV7-9	TRBJ1-2	.	TGTGCCAGCAGCTTGAGGGACTATGGCTACACCTTC	CASSLRDYGYTF
TRBV18	TRBJ1-4	TRBD1	TGTGCCAGCTCACCCAGGGGGCACAGTGAAAAACTGTTTTTT	CASSPRGHSEKLFF
TRBV28	TRBJ1-1	.	TGTGCCAGCAGTTTATTTCCGTTGAACACTGAAGCTTTCTTT	CASSLFPLNTEAFF
TRBV19	TRBJ1-4	.	TGTGCCAGTAGTATGACACACTCTAATGAAAAACTGTTTTTT	CASSMTHSNEKLFF
TRBV7-7	TRBJ2-7	.	TGTGCTAGCAGCTTAGGAACAGGGATCTCCTACGAGCAGTACTTC	CASSLGTGISYEQYF